These 31 T cell receptor beta chains share one sample of origin, sequenced in a study of CD8 T cells in ankylosing spondylitis. TCRdb re-called the 5' RACE reads with MiXCR, one entry per CDR3 protein. The repertoire holds about 360,000 distinct CDR3 sequences, with 20% as singletons. The sample comprised blood, either unsorted or a sorted T cell fraction (not recorded which). The receptors here all came from a male donor with ankylosing spondylitis or in good health (not recorded which).

This clonotype was picked up a small number of times. The chain employs TRBV5-6 and TRBJ2-1; 8 nucleotides match TRBD1. The CDR3 sequence is 14 residues long. The trim removed 2 bases at V and 8 bases at J, leaving 6 bases unmatched. The germline V gene encodes CDR1 SGHDT and CDR2 YYEEEE. The CDR3 sequence is CASSLDRGIYEQFF. The DNA for the CDR3 is TGTGCCAGCAGCTTAGACAGGGGAATTTATGAGCAGTTCTTC.

This chain links TRBV11-2 with TRBJ2-1; 8 bases map to TRBD2. Germline values: CDR1 SGHAT, CDR2 FQNNGV. J was trimmed by 3 bases and V by 5 bases; bases with no gene match: 12. There are 17 residues in the CDR3. CDR3 in amino acids: CASSPGRRGTSYNEQFF. CDR3 coding DNA: TGTGCCAGCAGCCCGGGCCGGCGCGGGACTAGCTACAATGAGCAGTTCTTC.

Only a few counts were recorded for this clonotype. The chain carries TRBV20-1 and TRBJ1-1; D perhaps matches TRBD1 (6 bases). Trimming cost V 3 bases and J 5 bases, with 13 bases left between them. Per the germline V gene, CDR1 is DFQATT and CDR2 is SNEGSKA (reference sequence). The CDR3 is 13 amino acids. The CDR3 reads CSASQTDRTEAFF. CDR3 DNA: TGCAGTGCTAGCCAAACCGACAGGACTGAAGCTTTCTTT.

The rearrangement joins TRBV7-9 to TRBJ2-7; TRBD2 aligns across 8 bases. The CDR3 extends over 13 amino acids. Germline V lookup: CDR1 SEHNR, CDR2 FQNEAQ (reference sequence). V was clipped by 3 bases and J by 5 bases; unmatched bases: 3. CDR3 loop: CASSFGRGDEQYF. CDR3 nucleotides: TGTGCCAGCAGCTTTGGGCGGGGGGACGAGCAGTACTTC.

The gene calls are TRBV12-3 or TRBV12-4 and TRBJ2-2; tentative D call: TRBD1 (6 bases). The CDR3 covers 14 residues. Between the trimmed V and J ends, which lost 7 bases and 1 base, there was a span of 10 bases. The CDR3 DNA reads as TGTGCCAGCACCCCGACAGGGAACACCGGGGAGCTGTTTTTT. Its translation: CASTPTGNTGELFF.

The sample holds a few counts of this clonotype. This chain joins TRBV5-1 and TRBJ2-7, with D hard to call. The V end lost 1 base, the J end lost 0 bases, and 14 bases lay between the germline ends. CDR3 length: 16 residues. In germline, CDR1 is SGHRS, CDR2 YFSETQ. The chain's CDR3 is CASSLSGNGGSYEQYF. DNA of the CDR3: TGCGCCAGCAGCTTGAGTGGAAACGGTGGCTCCTACGAGCAGTACTTC.

This clonotype was observed a few times. The chain carries TRBV6-5 and TRBJ2-1, with TRBD2 identical over 10 bases. V lost 2 bases to trimming and J lost 4 bases; unmatched junction nucleotides: 2. CDR3 length: 15 residues. CDR1 and CDR2 (germline): MNHEY, SVGAGI. The CDR3 here is CASSYGSGGYNEQFF. For the CDR3, the DNA is TGTGCCAGCAGTTACGGTAGCGGGGGGTACAATGAGCAGTTCTTC.

This rearrangement joins TRBV3-1 to TRBJ2-7; no reliable D call. Germline V CDR1 and CDR2: LGHDT, YNNKEL (reference sequence). The V end lost 2 bases, the J end lost 0 bases, and 5 bases lay between the germline ends. This CDR3 is 13 amino acids long. CDR3 sequence (DNA): TGTGCCAGCAGCCAAAGGTTCTCCTACGAGCAGTACTTC. It translates to CASSQRFSYEQYF.

This clonotype turned up a few times. This chain uses TRBV7-2 with TRBJ2-3; TRBD1 agrees at 7 bases. V dropped 5 bases and J dropped 5; count of bases not matched to a gene: 10. Per the germline V gene, CDR1 is SGHTA and CDR2 is FQGNSA. This CDR3 region has 15 residues. The chain's CDR3 is CASSPVEGARDTQYF. CDR3 nucleotide sequence: TGTGCCAGCAGCCCAGTCGAGGGGGCGAGAGATACGCAGTATTTT.

The chain recombines TRBV12-3 or TRBV12-4 with TRBJ2-7, with no clear D. Between the trimmed V and J ends, which lost 0 bases and 7 bases, there was a span of 10 bases. This CDR3 has 13 amino acids. The CDR3 sequence: CASSLALLREQYF. CDR3 nucleotide sequence: TGTGCCAGCAGTTTAGCGCTCCTACGGGAGCAGTACTTC.

The chain links TRBV3-1 to TRBJ2-1; no clear D. The CDR3 runs 16 residues. Trimming cost V 2 bases and J 3 bases, with 14 bases left between them. Germline-derived CDR1 and CDR2 are LGHDT and YNNKEL (reference sequence). The CDR3 loop is CASSQPRQKIYNEQFF. Here the CDR3 DNA reads TGTGCCAGCAGCCAACCCAGGCAGAAGATCTACAATGAGCAGTTCTTC.

In its sample, this clonotype was seen once. This chain links TRBV12-3 or TRBV12-4 with TRBJ2-5, with 13 nucleotides matching TRBD2. This CDR3 is built from 16 residues. The V gene end was trimmed by 6 bases and the J gene end by 5 bases; junction bases not matched to a gene: 9. The CDR3 protein is CASSLRLAGGSETQYF. CDR3 nucleotide sequence: TGTGCCAGCAGCCTCCGACTAGCGGGGGGCAGTGAGACCCAGTACTTC.

This sequence joins TRBV4-1 and TRBJ2-7; D is uncertain. From germline, CDR1 is MGHRA and CDR2 YSYEKL. This CDR3 is built from 13 residues. Trimming left V 5 bases short and J 2 bases short, with 10 bases between. The CDR3: CASSSQDTYEQYF. For the CDR3, the DNA is TGCGCCAGCAGCTCTCAGGATACCTACGAGCAGTACTTC.

The V and J genes are TRBV4-2 and TRBJ2-2; TRBD1 or TRBD2 may be the D gene (6 bases each). Trimming took off 5 bases at V and 6 bases at J, with 19 bases between the two ends. Germline CDR1 and CDR2: LGHNA and YNFKEQ. The CDR3 has 16 residues. For the CDR3, the DNA is TGTGCCAGCAGCTCGCAAGGGGGGATTGATGCCGGGGAGCTGTTTTTT. Encoded protein: CASSSQGGIDAGELFF.

This chain uses TRBV10-2 with TRBJ2-7, with TRBD2 matching 11 bases. In germline, CDR1 is WSHSY, CDR2 SAAADI. The J segment lost 1 base and the V segment lost 6 bases, leaving 5 bases of the junction unmatched. The CDR3 sequence is 15 residues long. CDR3 nucleotides: TGCGCCAGCAGACCGACTAGCGGGGAGTCCTACGAGCAGTACTTC. This gives the protein CASRPTSGESYEQYF.

This clonotype was counted a few times. The CDR3 loop reads CASSLAAGLNTEAFF. The CDR3 DNA is TGTGCCAGCAGCTTAGCTGCGGGGTTGAACACTGAAGCTTTCTTT. The J gene is TRBJ1-1, the V gene TRBV7-8; no clear D gene. This CDR3 contains 15 residues. The germline V and J ends were trimmed by 0 bases and 0 bases, with 8 bases remaining between them. The germline V gene has CDR1 SGHVS and CDR2 FQNEAQ.

This clonotype was seen just once. Here the CDR3 DNA reads TGTGCCAGCAGTTTCGGCGGGGGGGCCAGTGACGAGCAGTACTTC. The encoded protein is CASSFGGGASDEQYF. This chain uses TRBV12-3 or TRBV12-4 with TRBJ2-7; 9 bases map to TRBD2. J gave up 5 bases and V 3 bases, and 8 bases lay outside the gene matches. This CDR3 contains 15 residues.

The rearrangement links TRBV5-5 to TRBJ2-1, with D perhaps TRBD1 (5 bases). The CDR3 runs to 13 residues. In germline, CDR1 is SGHKS, CDR2 YYEKEE (reference sequence). The V gene lost 2 bases and the J gene lost 9 bases, with 12 bases spanning the gap. The CDR3 nucleotides are TGTGCCAGCAGCTTCCAGGGTGACAGTGAGCAGTTCTTC. Residues: CASSFQGDSEQFF. Drawing the rest from reference TRBV5-5 and TRBJ2-1, the complete variable domain is DAGVTQSPTHLIKTRGQQVTLRCSPISGHKSVSWYQQVLGQGPQFIFQYYEKEERGRGNFPDRFSARQFPNYSSELNVNALLLGDSALYLCASSFQGDSEQFFGPGTRLTVL.

This clonotype was detected only a few times. V and J are TRBV11-2 and TRBJ1-2; D unclear. This CDR3 comprises 14 residues. Germline CDR1 and CDR2: SGHAT and FQNNGV. Trimming stripped 4 bases from V and 4 bases from J, with 13 bases between. This CDR3 reads CASSSDGVIYGYTF. The DNA of the CDR3 is TGTGCCAGCAGCTCTGACGGGGTTATCTATGGCTACACCTTC.

The CDR3 loop is CASSSPGRGNYEQYF. Written as DNA, the CDR3 is TGTGCCAGCAGTTCACCGGGACGCGGGAACTACGAGCAGTACTTC. V is TRBV28 and J is TRBJ2-7, with a possible D match to TRBD2 (6 bases). CDR3 length equals 15 residues. V shed 4 bases and J shed 3 bases, with 16 bases lying between them. Per germline, CDR1 MDHEN and CDR2 SYDVKM.

This clonotype was found a few times. The chain carries TRBV29-1 and TRBJ2-3; possible D gene TRBD1, 6 bases. Germline V CDR1 and CDR2: SQVTM, ANQGSEA. The CDR3 is made up of 14 amino acids. Trimming removed 6 bases at V and 1 base at J, with 14 bases between. The CDR3 sequence is CSVGTLRRTDTQYF. Here the CDR3 DNA reads TGCAGCGTCGGGACACTAAGACGCACAGATACGCAGTATTTT.

The genes are TRBV5-1 and TRBJ2-2, with 9 bases aligning to TRBD1. J lost 6 bases, V lost 3 bases, and 9 bases had no gene match. Germline V gives CDR1 SGHRS, CDR2 YFSETQ. The CDR3 spans 16 residues. DNA of the CDR3: TGCGCCAGCAGCTCCGCCGGGACAGGGCCCGCCGGGGAGCTGTTTTTT. Translated, it gives CASSSAGTGPAGELFF.

This clonotype was picked up many times. The chain employs TRBV20-1 and TRBJ1-1, with D unclear. V was cut by 3 bases and J by 5 bases, with 4 bases left in between. There are 10 residues in the CDR3. Germline assignment: CDR1 DFQATT and CDR2 SNEGSKA (reference sequence). The chain's CDR3 is CSASRTEAFF. CDR3 bases: TGCAGTGCTAGCAGGACTGAAGCTTTCTTT.

This clonotype has a count of ten or more. The chain employs TRBV29-1 and TRBJ2-2; D remains unclear. The germline CDR1 and CDR2 sequences are SQVTM and ANQGSEA. The CDR3 extends over 13 amino acids. V dropped 7 bases and J dropped 0 bases, with 9 bases sitting between them. CDR3 coding DNA: TGCAGCGGGGCTCTAACGAACACCGGGGAGCTGTTTTTT. The encoded protein is CSGALTNTGELFF.

The CDR3 loop is CSVRGDGTGELFF. Written as DNA, the CDR3 is TGCAGTGTACGCGGTGATGGGACCGGGGAGCTGTTTTTT. The rearrangement joins TRBV20-1 to TRBJ2-2; no firm D call. Germline V gene sequence: CDR1 DFQATT, CDR2 SNEGSKA (reference sequence). The CDR3 has 13 residues. Trimming cost V 7 bases and J 5 bases, with 14 bases left between them.

V usage is TRBV12-3 or TRBV12-4 and J usage is TRBJ2-7, with D maybe TRBD1 (6 bases). CDR3 length: 13 residues. Trimming took 2 bases from V and 5 from J, leaving 10 bases between them. As DNA, the CDR3 is TGTGCCAGCAGTTTACACAGGGTCCACGAGCAGTACTTC. Encoded protein: CASSLHRVHEQYF.

This clonotype showed up just a few times. The chain links TRBV12-3 or TRBV12-4 to TRBJ2-2; D unresolved. Deletions cut 3 bases from V and 4 bases from J, with 12 bases between. The CDR3 spans 15 residues. The CDR3 sequence is CASSFAGVSTGELFF. In DNA, the CDR3 is TGTGCCAGCAGTTTTGCTGGGGTTAGCACCGGGGAGCTGTTTTTT.

The sample holds many counts of this clonotype. One end of the junction is discordant with germline, which a read error may explain. The chain is built from TRBV12-3 or TRBV12-4 and TRBJ1-1, with D possibly being TRBD1 (5 bases). The length of the CDR3 is 13 residues. CDR3 sequence (DNA): TGTGCCAGCAGTTTAGTCTCGACAGCTGAGGCTTTCTTT. This gives the protein CASSLVSTAEAFF.

The gene calls are TRBV9 and TRBJ2-7; 8 bases match TRBD1. V lost 4 bases and J lost 0; bases outside the gene matches: 6. This CDR3 spans 15 amino acids. Per the germline V gene, CDR1 is SGDLS and CDR2 is YYNGEE. CDR3 amino acids: CASSSGQGYSYEQYF. The CDR3, as DNA: TGTGCCAGCAGCTCAGGACAGGGCTACTCCTACGAGCAGTACTTC.

This chain joins TRBV7-9 and TRBJ2-5; 9 bases agree with TRBD1. Trimming cost V 5 bases and J 1 base; bases outside gene matches: 5. The CDR3 sequence is 15 residues long. Germline CDR1 reads SEHNR; CDR2 reads FQNEAQ (reference sequence). In DNA form, the CDR3 reads TGTGCCAGCAGCGGGACAGGGAGTTCCCAAGAGACCCAGTACTTC. Translating gives CASSGTGSSQETQYF.

The rearrangement joins TRBV2 to TRBJ1-3; D ambiguous. V lost 4 bases and J lost 5, with 0 bases in between. The CDR3 totals 10 residues. Germline V gene data show CDR1 as SNHLY and CDR2 as FYNNEI. In nucleotides, the CDR3 is TGTGCCAGCAGTGGAAACACCATATATTTT. It is translated as CASSGNTIYF.